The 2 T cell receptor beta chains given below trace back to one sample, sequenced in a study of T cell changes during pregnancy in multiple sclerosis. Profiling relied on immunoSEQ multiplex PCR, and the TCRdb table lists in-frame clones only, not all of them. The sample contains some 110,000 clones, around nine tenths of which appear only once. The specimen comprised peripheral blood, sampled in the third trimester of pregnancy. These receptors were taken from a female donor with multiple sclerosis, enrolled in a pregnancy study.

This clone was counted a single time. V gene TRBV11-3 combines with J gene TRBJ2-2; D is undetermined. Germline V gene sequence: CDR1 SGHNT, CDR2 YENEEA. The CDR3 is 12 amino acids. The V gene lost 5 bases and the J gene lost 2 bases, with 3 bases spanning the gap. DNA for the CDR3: TGTGCCAGCAGCCAAAACACCGGGGAGCTGTTTTTT. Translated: CASSQNTGELFF.

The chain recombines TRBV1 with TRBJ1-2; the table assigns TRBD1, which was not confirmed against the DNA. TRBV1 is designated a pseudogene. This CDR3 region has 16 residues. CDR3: CTSSQDGGQNLYGYTF. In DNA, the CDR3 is TGCACCAGCAGCCAAGATGGGGGACAGAACCTCTATGGCTACACCTTC.